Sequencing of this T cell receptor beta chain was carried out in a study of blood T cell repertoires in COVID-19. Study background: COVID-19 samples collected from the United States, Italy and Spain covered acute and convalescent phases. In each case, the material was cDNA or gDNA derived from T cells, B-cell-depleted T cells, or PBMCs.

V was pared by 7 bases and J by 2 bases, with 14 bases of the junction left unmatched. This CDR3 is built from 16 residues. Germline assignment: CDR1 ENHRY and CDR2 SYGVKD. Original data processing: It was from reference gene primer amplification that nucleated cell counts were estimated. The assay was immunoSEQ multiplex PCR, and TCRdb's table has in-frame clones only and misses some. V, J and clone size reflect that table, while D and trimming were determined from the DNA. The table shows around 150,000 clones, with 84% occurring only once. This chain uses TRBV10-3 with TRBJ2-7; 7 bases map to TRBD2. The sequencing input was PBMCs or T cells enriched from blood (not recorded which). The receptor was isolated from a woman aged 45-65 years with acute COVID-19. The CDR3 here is CAINSGRTSVAYEQYF. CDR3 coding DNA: TGTGCCATCAATTCAGGACGTACTAGCGTTGCCTACGAGCAGTACTTC.